The clone carrying this TCR beta chain was seen at least ten times. Its specificity is not known. These data belong to a study of early T cells in non-severe SARS-CoV-2 infection. Overall study findings and caveats: Matching with VDJdb favored anti-spike CD8 responses (missing private and CD4 specificities).

Molecules of cDNA were individually given unique molecular identifiers that were attached to them. TCRdb recomputed calls from the 5' RACE reads with MiXCR, one row per CDR3 protein. This table has roughly 35,000 distinct CDR3 sequences, about 5.3% appearing once. Germline CDR1 and CDR2: MDHEN and SYDVKM. V lost 4 bases, J lost 5 bases, and 21 bases lay in between. This CDR3 spans 17 amino acids. Sequencing was carried out using whole blood. The chain has TRBV28 and TRBJ2-1; D might be TRBD1 or TRBD2, each matching 5 bases. This TCR derives from an adult who was a healthcare worker with PCR-confirmed SARS-CoV-2 infection or an uninfected control (not recorded which). The CDR3 protein is CASSYPSGAGPHNEQFF. The DNA of the CDR3 is TGTGCCAGCAGTTACCCCTCCGGGGCAGGTCCCCACAATGAGCAGTTCTTC.